This record concerns one T cell receptor beta chain sequence. Libraries were prepared by immunoSEQ multiplex PCR; TCRdb keeps only in-frame clonotypes and omits some of them. The sample has about 83,000 clones; about 95% are singletons. The CDR3 runs 14 residues. The germline V and J ends were trimmed by 3 bases and 6 bases, with 14 bases remaining between them. Germline CDR1 reads MDHEN; CDR2 reads SYDVKM. This record comes from a study of T cell changes during pregnancy in multiple sclerosis. This sequence was found in a female donor with multiple sclerosis, enrolled in a pregnancy study. J is TRBJ1-1 and V is TRBV28, with D perhaps matching TRBD1 (5 bases). Here the sequenced sample was peripheral blood, taken in the second trimester of pregnancy. The DNA for the CDR3 is TGTGCCAGCAGTTTTGCCGGACCCAGGGCTGAAGCTTTCTTT. Amino acid sequence: CASSFAGPRAEAFF.